These 5 T cell receptor beta chains originate from one sample sequenced in a study of blood T cell repertoires in COVID-19. Method: immunoSEQ multiplex PCR; TCRdb's copy keeps in-frame clones and lacks some. The top ten hold roughly 1% of the sample, which has a few hundred thousand clones, roughly 90% seen once. The sequenced material came from peripheral blood. All receptors come from a woman in her thirties or forties with COVID-19, enrolled during active disease.

This chain joins TRBV27 and TRBJ2-3, with 8 bases that match TRBD2. Germline V gives CDR1 MNHEY, CDR2 SMNVEV (reference sequence). V shed 3 bases, J shed 4 bases, and the junction held 6 bases outside the gene matches. The CDR3 totals 15 residues. In DNA, the CDR3 is TGTGCCAGCAGTTTCGTAGCGGGAAGGGCAGATACGCAGTATTTT. Translation: CASSFVAGRADTQYF.

The J gene is TRBJ1-2, the V gene TRBV19; D remains ambiguous. The CDR3 length is 16 residues. Deletions cut 3 bases from V and 4 bases from J, with 18 bases between. Germline CDR1 is LNHDA and CDR2 is SQIVND (reference sequence). CDR3: CASSILTGSVTYGYTF. The CDR3, as DNA: TGTGCCAGTAGTATTTTGACTGGGTCGGTGACCTATGGCTACACCTTC.

The gene calls are TRBV4-2 and TRBJ1-1; possibly TRBD1 for D (5 bases). V lost 1 base, J lost 4 bases, and 10 bases lay in between. This CDR3 contains 14 residues. Per the germline V gene, CDR1 is LGHNA and CDR2 is YNFKEQ. The CDR3 reads CASSQVGRGTEAFF. The CDR3 DNA is TGTGCCAGCAGCCAAGTGGGGAGGGGCACTGAAGCTTTCTTT.

The chain uses TRBV7-3 and TRBJ1-1; a weak D match, TRBD1 (5 bases). The germline V and J ends were trimmed by 5 bases and 0 bases, with 13 bases remaining between them. CDR1 SGHTA and CDR2 FQGTGA come from the germline V gene. This CDR3 contains 15 residues. Written as DNA, the CDR3 is TGTGCCAGCAGCCCCGCTCGGGGGATGAACACTGAAGCTTTCTTT. Amino acid sequence: CASSPARGMNTEAFF.

The chain uses TRBV19 and TRBJ1-5; TRBD1 aligns across 7 bases. Trimming at V came to 5 bases and at J to 2 bases, leaving 9 bases not matched to a gene. The CDR3 has 16 amino acids. Germline lookup yields CDR1 LNHDA and CDR2 SQIVND (reference sequence). CDR3 loop: CASSSRQGWRNQPQHF. The CDR3 nucleotides are TGTGCCAGTAGTTCCCGACAGGGATGGCGCAATCAGCCCCAGCATTTT.